The 28 T cell receptor beta chains listed next were all sequenced from one sample in a study of human T cells and chemical hapten exposure. TCRdb fed the RACE reads into MiXCR, producing one record per CDR3 protein. The sample lists about 69,000 distinct CDR3 sequences; 10% were seen once. The time point here: patch test 2, 6 weeks after DPC sensitization. Treatment of the sample: therapeutic diphenylcyclopropenone sensitization with weekly scalp DPC. The starting material was whole blood, obtained in connection with sensitization to the hapten diphenylcyclopropenone (DPC). The origin of the receptors is a woman between 45 and 65 years old with alopecia areata. Some clones in this sample may be carry-over from other donors' samples.

The table lists this clonotype with a few counts. V usage is TRBV12-3 or TRBV12-4 and J usage is TRBJ2-3; D is uncertain. CDR3 length equals 13 residues. Deletions cut 4 bases from V and 6 bases from J, with 11 bases between. The CDR3 is CASSSPPIDTQYF. The CDR3 DNA follows: TGTGCCAGCAGTTCCCCCCCGATTGATACGCAGTATTTT.

This chain uses TRBV4-1 with TRBJ2-7; D unclear. This CDR3 contains 13 residues. Trimming removed 1 base from V and 6 bases from J, with 10 bases in between. CDR1 is MGHRA, CDR2 YSYEKL, per germline. The CDR3 sequence is CASSQALGVEQYF. As DNA, the CDR3 is TGCGCCAGCAGCCAAGCTCTGGGCGTCGAGCAGTACTTC.

This clonotype has only a few counts. The rearrangement joins TRBV5-5 to TRBJ2-1, with TRBD2 matching 8 bases. Germline loops: CDR1 SGHKS, CDR2 YYEKEE (reference sequence). The CDR3 covers 14 residues. Losses at the gene ends were 2 bases for V and 4 bases for J; bases not matched to a gene: 2. The CDR3, as DNA: TGTGCCAGCAGCTTCACTAGCGGTTACAATGAGCAGTTCTTC. It translates to CASSFTSGYNEQFF.

The table lists this clonotype with a few counts. The chain joins TRBV20-1 to TRBJ1-2; D is uncertain. V lost 5 bases to trimming and J lost 8 bases, with 9 bases between them. This CDR3 region has 10 residues. Per germline, CDR1 DFQATT and CDR2 SNEGSKA (reference sequence). The CDR3 sequence: CSAPLRGYTF. CDR3 nucleotides: TGCAGTGCTCCCCTTCGGGGCTACACCTTC.

This clonotype occurred many times. The V gene is TRBV11-2, the J gene TRBJ2-1; D not certain. The CDR3 has 15 amino acids. CDR1 is SGHAT and CDR2 is FQNNGV in the germline V gene. The ends were cut back, 6 bases at V and 3 bases at J, with 15 bases in the middle. The CDR3 protein is CASSPSSTLYNEQFF. The CDR3 nucleotides read TGTGCCAGCAGTCCAAGCTCAACTCTCTACAATGAGCAGTTCTTC.

This chain uses TRBV12-3 or TRBV12-4 with TRBJ1-4, with 10 bases lining up with TRBD1. This CDR3 spans 15 amino acids. Losses at the gene ends were 3 bases for V and 5 bases for J; bases not matched to a gene: 3. Written as DNA, the CDR3 is TGTGCCAGCAGTTTCGGACAGGGGGGAAATGAAAAACTGTTTTTT. Translation gives CASSFGQGGNEKLFF.

This clonotype was detected ten times or more. V gene TRBV27 combines with J gene TRBJ1-1; D not resolved. The CDR3 runs to 14 residues. CDR1 and CDR2 from the germline V gene are MNHEY and SMNVEV (reference sequence). With 3 bases removed from V and 8 bases from J, the gap between germline ends came to 16 bases. The CDR3 is CASSLTHNRGEAFF. The CDR3 DNA reads as TGTGCCAGCAGTTTGACCCACAACCGGGGAGAAGCTTTCTTT.

This clonotype was observed many times. The chain recombines TRBV6-5 with TRBJ2-6; 13 nucleotides agree with TRBD2. Germline CDR1 MNHEY, CDR2 SVGAGI. CDR3 size: 17 residues. Trimming cost V 0 bases and J 13 bases; bases outside gene matches: 9. CDR3 protein: CASSYSGLAGAGDVLTF. Here the CDR3 DNA reads TGTGCCAGCAGTTACTCCGGACTAGCGGGGGCGGGAGATGTCCTGACTTTC.

This chain uses TRBV11-2 with TRBJ2-1, with a possible D match to TRBD2 (6 bases). V gave up 6 bases and J gave up 0 bases, with 9 bases separating them. The CDR3 contains 14 residues. The germline CDR1 and CDR2 sequences are SGHAT and FQNNGV. The CDR3 sequence is CASRQRASYNEQFF. The CDR3 DNA follows: TGTGCCAGCAGACAGCGGGCCTCCTACAATGAGCAGTTCTTC.

V usage is TRBV29-1 and J usage is TRBJ2-7, with unresolved D. In germline, CDR1 is SQVTM, CDR2 ANQGSEA. V was clipped by 4 bases and J by 0 bases, with 7 bases between them. This CDR3 has 12 amino acids. Here the CDR3 DNA reads TGCAGCGTTGTAGGATACTCCTACGAGCAGTACTTC. Its translation: CSVVGYSYEQYF.

This clonotype was recorded once. This may come from a read error, since a much larger clone is one base off. The chain couples TRBV24-1 to TRBJ2-1; TRBD2 agrees at 7 bases. The trim removed 11 bases at V and 9 bases at J, leaving 9 bases unmatched. The CDR3 covers 12 residues. Looked up from germline, CDR1 is KGHDR and CDR2 is SFDVKD. The CDR3 here is CAIRASGGEQFF. For the CDR3, the DNA is TGTGCCATCAGGGCTAGCGGCGGTGAGCAGTTCTTC.

This clonotype has at least ten counts. V is TRBV12-3 or TRBV12-4 and J is TRBJ1-2; D perhaps matches TRBD1 (5 bases). This CDR3 is 15 amino acids long. Trimming left V 5 bases short and J 1 base short, with 14 bases between. The CDR3 region has the DNA TGTGCCAGCAGTCTATTCACAGGATATAACTATGGCTACACCTTC. Translation: CASSLFTGYNYGYTF.

This clonotype was detected many times. The chain joins TRBV20-1 to TRBJ1-2, with TRBD1 identical over 7 bases. Germline V gene sequence: CDR1 DFQATT, CDR2 SNEGSKA (reference sequence). This CDR3 spans 14 amino acids. V shed 5 bases, J shed 8 bases, and the junction held 14 bases outside the gene matches. The DNA for the CDR3 is TGCAGTGCTCCCTCCGAGAGACAGGGAACCGGCTACACCTTC. Its translation is CSAPSERQGTGYTF.

The genes are TRBV3-1 and TRBJ1-1; D ambiguous. The V gene lost 0 bases and the J gene lost 1 base, with 12 bases spanning the gap. CDR1 and CDR2 from the germline V gene are LGHDT and YNNKEL (reference sequence). The CDR3 sequence is 16 residues long. CDR3 bases: TGTGCCAGCAGCCAAGATTGGGCAGCTACGAACACTGAAGCTTTCTTT. As protein: CASSQDWAATNTEAFF.

This clonotype was detected ten times or more. This rearrangement joins TRBV28 to TRBJ1-6; TRBD1 aligns across 7 bases. The CDR3 is 17 residues long. Germline CDR1 is MDHEN and CDR2 is SYDVKM. J was trimmed by 4 bases and V by 4 bases; bases with no gene match: 10. The CDR3 loop reads CASSSYREGQYNSPLHF. The CDR3 DNA reads as TGTGCCAGCAGTTCCTATCGGGAGGGACAGTATAATTCACCCCTCCACTTT.

This clonotype has a handful of counts. This sequence joins TRBV29-1 and TRBJ2-7; 10 nucleotides match TRBD2. J gave up 3 bases and V 6 bases, and 5 bases lay outside the gene matches. Per the germline V gene, CDR1 is SQVTM and CDR2 is ANQGSEA. This CDR3 region has 13 residues. Here the CDR3 reads CSVGTSVYYEQYF. The DNA of the CDR3 is TGCAGCGTCGGGACTAGCGTTTACTACGAGCAGTACTTC.

The sample holds a few counts of this clonotype. This chain joins TRBV3-1 and TRBJ1-1; 8 bases map to TRBD1. V shed 4 bases and J 2 bases; nucleotides not matched to a gene: 6. There are 15 residues in the CDR3. Germline V lookup: CDR1 LGHDT, CDR2 YNNKEL (reference sequence). The CDR3: CASSPAGTGNTEAFF. The CDR3 DNA follows: TGTGCCAGCAGCCCAGCCGGGACAGGCAACACTGAAGCTTTCTTT.

The chain employs TRBV7-8 and TRBJ2-1; D remains ambiguous. Germline V gene lookup returns CDR1 SGHVS and CDR2 FQNEAQ. This CDR3 spans 14 amino acids. Trimming shortened V by 5 bases and J by 8 bases, and 16 bases separated the two germline ends. DNA for the CDR3: TGTGCCAGCAGCGCCGGACCCCCCGGAGATGAGCAGTTCTTC. It encodes CASSAGPPGDEQFF. Full variable domain (outside the CDR3, taken from reference TRBV7-8 and TRBJ2-1): GAGVSQSPRYKVAKRGQDVALRCDPISGHVSLFWYQQALGQGPEFLTYFQNEAQLDKSGLPSDRFFAERPEGSVSTLKIQRTQQEDSAVYLCASSAGPPGDEQFFGPGTRLTVL.

This clonotype was recorded a few times. V is TRBV6-6 and J is TRBJ2-7; possible D gene TRBD1, 6 bases. Trimming cost V 7 bases and J 4 bases, with 23 bases left between them. The CDR3 extends over 16 amino acids. Per germline, CDR1 MNHNY and CDR2 SVGAGI (reference sequence). The CDR3 region is CASTNAAAFQGYEQYF. The CDR3 nucleotides are TGTGCCAGCACCAACGCCGCTGCCTTCCAGGGGTACGAGCAGTACTTC.

This clonotype appeared a few times. The CDR3 sequence is CAISGTSGRAVTDEQFF. In DNA form, the CDR3 reads TGTGCCATCTCCGGGACTAGCGGGAGGGCCGTTACAGATGAGCAGTTCTTC. The chain is built from TRBV10-3 and TRBJ2-1, with TRBD2 matching over 16 bases. Germline loops: CDR1 ENHRY, CDR2 SYGVKD. This CDR3 is 17 amino acids long. The J segment lost 8 bases and the V segment lost 8 bases, leaving 12 bases of the junction unmatched.

The chain uses TRBV9 and TRBJ2-5; unclear D gene. The V and J ends lost 1 base and 3 bases respectively, with 4 bases between them. The germline V gene encodes CDR1 SGDLS and CDR2 YYNGEE. The CDR3 consists of 12 residues. The CDR3 spells CASSVSEETQYF. The DNA for the CDR3 is TGTGCCAGCAGCGTATCCGAAGAGACCCAGTACTTC.

There are many counts of this clonotype. The chain has TRBV2 and TRBJ2-1; 8 nucleotides match TRBD2. The CDR3 has 13 amino acids. Germline CDR1 is SNHLY and CDR2 is FYNNEI. Losses at the gene ends were 6 bases for V and 5 bases for J; bases not matched to a gene: 3. The CDR3 reads CASRTSVNNEQFF. The CDR3 region has the DNA TGTGCCAGCAGGACTAGCGTCAACAATGAGCAGTTCTTC.

There are a few counts of this clonotype. The rearrangement uses TRBV5-1 and TRBJ2-1, with 8 nucleotides matching TRBD2. Germline V lookup: CDR1 SGHRS, CDR2 YFSETQ. J gave up 2 bases and V 2 bases, and 3 bases lay outside the gene matches. The CDR3 is 15 residues long. The CDR3 DNA follows: TGCGCCAGCAGCTTAAGCGGGGGCCCCTACAATGAGCAGTTCTTC. Its protein product is CASSLSGGPYNEQFF.

This clonotype was counted at least ten times. The chain links TRBV20-1 to TRBJ2-3; the match to TRBD2 covers 12 bases. The trim removed 0 bases at V and 8 bases at J, leaving 9 bases unmatched. Looked up from germline, CDR1 is DFQATT and CDR2 is SNEGSKA (reference sequence). This CDR3 contains 16 residues. As DNA, the CDR3 is TGCAGTGCTAGAGATCGGCTAGCGGGAGGGCCCGGTACGCAGTATTTT. It codes for CSARDRLAGGPGTQYF.

This clonotype occurred many times. The V call is TRBV5-4, the J call TRBJ2-1; D is undetermined. This CDR3 contains 16 residues. Germline CDR1 and CDR2: SGHNT and YYREEE (reference sequence). V was clipped by 4 bases and J by 5 bases, with 19 bases between them. The CDR3 region has the DNA TGTGCCAGCAGCCCGGAGCGACTCCGTTACAACAATGAGCAGTTCTTC. Translation gives CASSPERLRYNNEQFF.

This clonotype was detected once. This sequence joins TRBV7-3 and TRBJ2-2, with 8 bases lining up with TRBD1. The CDR3 spans 15 residues. V trimming: 2 bases; J trimming: 6 bases; junction bases outside the gene matches: 5. Per the germline V gene, CDR1 is SGHTA and CDR2 is FQGTGA. The CDR3 spells CASSLQGARAGELFF. CDR3 in DNA: TGTGCCAGCAGCTTACAGGGGGCACGGGCCGGGGAGCTGTTTTTT.

This clonotype appeared many times. The chain joins TRBV20-1 to TRBJ2-3; 14 bases line up with TRBD2. CDR1 is DFQATT, CDR2 SNEGSKA, per germline (reference sequence). The length of the CDR3 is 16 residues. With V trimmed by 5 bases and J by 4 bases, 8 bases remained unmatched. CDR3 sequence reads: CSAGLGLAGDADTQYF. The CDR3, as DNA: TGCAGTGCTGGCTTGGGACTAGCGGGAGATGCAGATACGCAGTATTTT.

This clonotype was seen many times. CDR3 in DNA: TGTGCCTGGAGCCCCGGGAGGGACTACGAGCAGTACTTC. This gives the protein CAWSPGRDYEQYF. J is TRBJ2-7 and V is TRBV30; 8 bases are shared with TRBD2. Looked up from germline, CDR1 is GTSNPN and CDR2 is SVGIG (reference sequence). The CDR3 contains 13 residues. V was pared by 3 bases and J by 3 bases, with 4 bases of the junction left unmatched.